The 32 T cell receptor beta chains below come from one sample, sequenced in a study of neurological immune-mediated disorders (dated by TCRdb to 2018 to 2020). Receptor libraries were prepared by 5' RACE. The sequencer listed for this sample is Illumina HiSeq 2500. TCRdb trimmed public reads at Q25 via fastp, called clones via MiXCR and kept in-frame beta chains. Rows with a matching CDR3 protein are joined into one entry that keeps the most common DNA and genes. For this sample the table gives just over 30,000 distinct CDR3 sequences, of which about 3.8% were detected only once. The top ten hold roughly 25% of the sample. Input material: CD4+ T cells from blood. The receptor source for this set is a woman in her 40s in good health.

Ten or more counts support this clonotype. The gene calls are TRBV28 and TRBJ2-3; 12 nucleotides agree with TRBD2. Trimming removed 3 bases from V and 3 bases from J; junction bases left unmatched: 4. This CDR3 comprises 16 residues. The V gene's germline CDR1 is MDHEN and CDR2 SYDVKM. This chain's CDR3 is CASSFLAGGLTDTQYF. As DNA, the CDR3 is TGTGCCAGCAGTTTCCTAGCGGGAGGGTTGACAGATACGCAGTATTTT.

This clonotype was counted ten times or more. The rearrangement links TRBV28 to TRBJ2-1; no definite D call. This CDR3 has 16 amino acids. CDR1 and CDR2 from the germline V gene are MDHEN and SYDVKM. Trimming took off 4 bases at V and 7 bases at J, with 20 bases between the two ends. CDR3 coding DNA: TGTGCCAGCAGTTCCCCGGACCTGATGGCTCGGAATGAGCAGTTCTTC. It yields the protein CASSSPDLMARNEQFF.

At least ten counts were recorded for this clonotype. This chain connects TRBV7-2 to TRBJ2-1; possibly TRBD1 for D (6 bases). The CDR3 has 15 amino acids. The germline V gene has CDR1 SGHTA and CDR2 FQGNSA. Trimming shortened V by 2 bases and J by 2 bases, and 10 bases separated the two germline ends. The CDR3 DNA is TGTGCCAGCAGCTTAACGGGGACAACCTACAATGAGCAGTTCTTC. Encoded protein: CASSLTGTTYNEQFF.

In this sample, this clonotype turned up once. The CDR3 reads CATSSRSTGGNTEAFF. The DNA for the CDR3 is TGTGCCACCAGCAGTCGTTCTACAGGGGGCAATACTGAAGCTTTCTTT. The chain uses TRBV15 and TRBJ1-1; 9 nucleotides agree with TRBD1. The CDR3 loop spans 16 amino acids. V shed 3 bases, J shed 5 bases, and the junction held 10 bases outside the gene matches. Germline CDR1 and CDR2: LNHNV and YYDKDF (reference sequence).

This clonotype was seen repeatedly, ten times or more. This chain connects TRBV20-1 to TRBJ1-4; a possible D gene is TRBD1 (5 bases). Germline CDR1 reads DFQATT; CDR2 reads SNEGSKA (reference sequence). V lost 3 bases to trimming and J lost 14 bases, with 16 bases between them. The CDR3 is made up of 12 amino acids. The CDR3 region is CSARLSGGVLFF. The CDR3 nucleotides read TGCAGTGCTAGGCTGTCGGGGGGGGTCCTGTTTTTT.

On this clonotype: This sequence may be a read error, since a much larger clone differs from it by one base. V usage is TRBV5-1 and J usage is TRBJ2-2, with D tentatively TRBD2 (6 bases). CDR3 size: 15 residues. Germline values: CDR1 SGHRS, CDR2 YFSETQ. Deletions cut 4 bases from V and 6 bases from J, with 16 bases between. CDR3 sequence (DNA): TGCGCCAGCAGCATGGTACTCGGAGGGGCCGGGGAGCTGTTTTTT. This codes for CASSMVLGGAGELFF.

This clonotype was detected many times. The chain couples TRBV10-3 to TRBJ2-7; TRBD1 matches 8 bases. The J segment lost 1 base and the V segment lost 6 bases, leaving 5 bases of the junction unmatched. Germline V gene data show CDR1 as ENHRY and CDR2 as SYGVKD. This CDR3 comprises 14 residues. The CDR3 region has the DNA TGTGCCATCAGGCAGGGGGCAGGGTCCTACGAGCAGTACTTC. Amino acid sequence: CAIRQGAGSYEQYF.

The sample holds many counts of this clonotype. The chain employs TRBV7-2 and TRBJ2-1, with D possibly matching TRBD1 (6 bases). CDR1 and CDR2 from the germline V gene are SGHTA and FQGNSA. The CDR3 totals 14 residues. Trimming removed 5 bases from V and 13 bases from J, with 21 bases in between. The CDR3 sequence is CASSLLTREQGQFF. The CDR3 bases are TGTGCCAGCAGCCTACTTACCCGAGAACAGGGCCAGTTCTTC.

This clonotype was seen at least ten times. This rearrangement joins TRBV20-1 to TRBJ2-3; TRBD2 matches 11 bases. In germline, CDR1 is DFQATT, CDR2 SNEGSKA (reference sequence). The CDR3 runs 14 residues. V trimming: 6 bases; J trimming: 1 base; junction bases outside the gene matches: 3. The CDR3: CSALTSGGTDTQYF. CDR3 DNA sequence: TGCAGTGCCCTGACTAGCGGGGGCACAGATACGCAGTATTTT.

This clonotype came up many times. This chain links TRBV6-5 with TRBJ2-7; D is possibly TRBD2 (6 bases). Germline CDR1 is MNHEY and CDR2 is SVGAGI. The length of the CDR3 is 14 residues. Trimming cost V 7 bases and J 0 bases, with 13 bases left between them. This CDR3 reads CASKLWEDSYEQYF. Here the CDR3 DNA reads TGTGCCAGCAAATTATGGGAGGACTCCTACGAGCAGTACTTC.

This clonotype occurred many times. The chain has TRBV12-3 or TRBV12-4 and TRBJ2-7; 8 bases are shared with TRBD1. The CDR3 covers 14 residues. V was clipped by 1 base and J by 6 bases; unmatched bases: 5. The CDR3 sequence is CASSLGHDRGEQYF. The CDR3 DNA reads as TGTGCCAGCAGTTTAGGCCACGACAGGGGCGAGCAGTACTTC.

This clonotype was seen ten or more times. The chain employs TRBV12-3 or TRBV12-4 and TRBJ1-5; D is uncertain. The CDR3 sequence is 18 residues long. Between the trimmed V and J ends, which lost 2 bases and 4 bases, there was a span of 21 bases. The CDR3 nucleotides are TGTGCCAGCAGTTTAAGTGGAATGGTGACGGATGTAAATCAGCCCCAGCATTTT. It specifies CASSLSGMVTDVNQPQHF.

This clonotype showed up many times. The J gene is TRBJ2-2, the V gene TRBV10-3, with TRBD1 identical over 7 bases. The germline V gene has CDR1 ENHRY and CDR2 SYGVKD. The ends lost 7 bases at V and 7 bases at J; junction bases unmatched: 6. This CDR3 spans 13 amino acids. The DNA for the CDR3 is TGTGCCATCACGACAGGGATTAACGGGGAGCTGTTTTTT. It specifies CAITTGINGELFF.

This clonotype was seen ten or more times. The V call is TRBV5-1, the J call TRBJ1-3; 7 bases map to TRBD1. There are 15 residues in the CDR3. From germline, CDR1 is SGHRS and CDR2 YFSETQ. V lost 3 bases to trimming and J lost 4 bases; unmatched junction nucleotides: 7. CDR3 sequence reads: CASSSGRGAGNTIYF. In DNA form, the CDR3 reads TGCGCCAGCAGCTCCGGCAGGGGGGCGGGAAACACCATATATTTT. The whole variable domain, filled in from reference TRBV5-1 and TRBJ1-3, reads KAGVTQTPRYLIKTRGQQVTLSCSPISGHRSVSWYQQTPGQGLQFLFEYFSETQRNKGNFPGRFSGRQFSNSRSEMNVSTLELGDSALYLCASSSGRGAGNTIYFGEGSWLTVV.

This clonotype was observed many times. The chain joins TRBV5-1 to TRBJ2-1; D is unclear. Germline values: CDR1 SGHRS, CDR2 YFSETQ. There are 18 residues in the CDR3. Trimming removed 2 bases at V and 0 bases at J, with 18 bases between. For the CDR3, the DNA is TGCGCCAGCAGCTTTTTCTCGAGCCTCGGTGGCTCCTACAATGAGCAGTTCTTC. Translating gives CASSFFSSLGGSYNEQFF.

This clonotype was counted many times. This chain uses TRBV27 with TRBJ1-6, with no clear D. The CDR3 loop spans 16 amino acids. Trimming removed 6 bases at V and 0 bases at J, with 12 bases between. Looked up from germline, CDR1 is MNHEY and CDR2 is SMNVEV (reference sequence). In DNA, the CDR3 is TGTGCCAGCAGGATCTTAGCGAGCTCCTATAATTCACCCCTCCACTTT. This gives the protein CASRILASSYNSPLHF.

In its sample, this clonotype was seen many times. The chain employs TRBV12-3 or TRBV12-4 and TRBJ2-4, with a tentative D call TRBD2 (6 bases). This CDR3 contains 17 residues. The V end was cut by 8 bases, the J end by 1 base, with 21 bases between. The CDR3 here is CASSTGGILTAKNIQYF. CDR3 sequence (DNA): TGTGCCAGCTCCACCGGCGGGATTTTAACGGCCAAAAACATTCAGTACTTC.

This clonotype was detected many times. The chain combines TRBV10-3 with TRBJ2-2; D remains unclear. The CDR3 covers 13 residues. The V end lost 8 bases, the J end lost 0 bases, and 7 bases lay between the germline ends. Germline V CDR1 and CDR2: ENHRY, SYGVKD. The CDR3 region has the DNA TGTGCCATCGGTATTTCGAACACCGGGGAGCTGTTTTTT. It specifies CAIGISNTGELFF.

This clonotype was seen ten or more times. The chain recombines TRBV29-1 with TRBJ2-2; D is unclear. The CDR3 has 13 amino acids. Trimming removed 3 bases at V and 0 bases at J, with 5 bases between. CDR1 is SQVTM, CDR2 ANQGSEA, per germline. The CDR3 nucleotides read TGCAGCGTTGACAAAACGAACACCGGGGAGCTGTTTTTT. Encoded protein: CSVDKTNTGELFF.

Of note for this clonotype: This may be a read error: a much more frequent sequence differs by one nucleotide. V is TRBV6-1 and J is TRBJ2-3; D remains unclear. CDR1 and CDR2 (germline): MNHNS, SASEGT. This CDR3 has 11 amino acids. The CDR3 region has the DNA TGTGCCAGCAGTGAATTGGATATGCAGTATTTT. This sequence encodes CASSELDMQYF.

There are many counts of this clonotype. The V and J genes are TRBV3-1 and TRBJ2-1; 10 nucleotides match TRBD2. The CDR3 covers 15 residues. Germline V gene sequence: CDR1 LGHDT, CDR2 YNNKEL (reference sequence). With 6 bases clipped from V and 7 bases from J, the junction kept 9 bases outside the gene matches. DNA for the CDR3: TGTGCCAGCAGTCGTAGCGGGGGGAGGCAGAATGAGCAGTTCTTC. Amino acid sequence: CASSRSGGRQNEQFF.

This clonotype showed up many times. The rearrangement joins TRBV5-1 to TRBJ1-2; a weak D match, TRBD1 (6 bases). V was pared by 0 bases and J by 5 bases, with 11 bases between. This CDR3 spans 14 amino acids. Germline V lookup: CDR1 SGHRS, CDR2 YFSETQ. The CDR3 coding sequence is TGCGCCAGCAGCTTGGCCAGGGGCCTGTATGGCTACACCTTC. This codes for CASSLARGLYGYTF. The full variable domain, with the rest looked up from reference TRBV5-1 and TRBJ1-2, is KAGVTQTPRYLIKTRGQQVTLSCSPISGHRSVSWYQQTPGQGLQFLFEYFSETQRNKGNFPGRFSGRQFSNSRSEMNVSTLELGDSALYLCASSLARGLYGYTFGSGTRLTVV.

The sample holds a few counts of this clonotype. The chain uses TRBV6-5 and TRBJ2-7; D is perhaps TRBD1 (5 bases). The CDR3 has 12 residues. Germline CDR1 is MNHEY and CDR2 is SVGAGI. V was trimmed by 5 bases and J by 6 bases, leaving 11 bases between them. CDR3 in DNA: TGTGCCAGCAGTCCCCCAGGGCCCGAGCAGTACTTC. Translated: CASSPPGPEQYF.

This clonotype was counted many times. CDR3 DNA sequence: TGCGCCAGCATCCGGCGGGGGCTATATGGCTACACCTTC. Its translation: CASIRRGLYGYTF. The V and J genes are TRBV10-2 and TRBJ1-2; tentative D call: TRBD1 (6 bases). The V gene lost 7 bases and the J gene lost 5 bases, with 14 bases spanning the gap. The CDR3 is 13 amino acids. Per germline, CDR1 WSHSY and CDR2 SAAADI.

This clonotype has ten or more counts. The rearrangement links TRBV13 to TRBJ2-7; D remains ambiguous. Trimming removed 3 bases from V and 5 bases from J, with 11 bases in between. CDR3 length equals 13 residues. Germline lookup yields CDR1 PRHDT and CDR2 FYEKMQ (reference sequence). This CDR3 is CASSFNRRNEQYF. Written as DNA, the CDR3 is TGTGCCAGCAGCTTCAACCGGCGGAACGAGCAGTACTTC.

This clonotype has at least ten counts. This chain links TRBV5-1 with TRBJ2-2; TRBD1 might be the D (6 bases). Germline-derived CDR1 and CDR2 are SGHRS and YFSETQ. The CDR3 is made up of 14 amino acids. V lost 4 bases to trimming and J lost 1 base, with 8 bases between them. CDR3 coding DNA: TGCGCCAGCAGCGGGACACAGAACACCGGGGAGCTGTTTTTT. It encodes CASSGTQNTGELFF. Together with reference TRBV5-1 and TRBJ2-2, the CDR3 gives the full variable domain: KAGVTQTPRYLIKTRGQQVTLSCSPISGHRSVSWYQQTPGQGLQFLFEYFSETQRNKGNFPGRFSGRQFSNSRSEMNVSTLELGDSALYLCASSGTQNTGELFFGEGSRLTVL.

This clonotype was recorded a few times. Given a much more abundant clone one base away, this may be a read error. The chain has TRBV5-1 and TRBJ2-5; the D call may be TRBD1 or TRBD2 (6 bases each). Germline loops: CDR1 SGHRS, CDR2 YFSETQ. The CDR3 is 13 residues long. V lost 2 bases, J lost 7 bases, and 12 bases lay in between. The CDR3 region is CASSFEGGVTQYF. The CDR3 DNA is TGCGCCAGCAGCTTTGAGGGGGGAGTGACCCAGTACTTC.

Many counts were recorded for this clonotype. The chain combines TRBV5-1 with TRBJ2-1, with TRBD2 matching 10 bases. The junction had 23 bases not matched to a gene; V was cut back by 7 bases and J by 4 bases. CDR3 length equals 20 residues. The germline CDR1 and CDR2 sequences are SGHRS and YFSETQ. The CDR3 DNA reads as TGCGCCAGCGGCCATAACCGGACTAGCGGCGGGATCCTCCTTTACAATGAGCAGTTCTTC. It codes for CASGHNRTSGGILLYNEQFF.

This clonotype came up many times. The J gene is TRBJ2-5, the V gene TRBV20-1; perhaps TRBD1 as D (8 bases). V was shortened by 2 bases and J by 4 bases, with 14 bases between the two germline ends. The CDR3 totals 14 residues. Germline lookup yields CDR1 DFQATT and CDR2 SNEGSKA (reference sequence). As DNA, the CDR3 is TGCAGTGCTAGATCTTACAGGGGGGGAGAGACCCAGTACTTC. It specifies CSARSYRGGETQYF.

This clonotype has at least ten counts. The chain recombines TRBV5-1 with TRBJ1-6; 7 nucleotides line up with TRBD1. CDR3 length: 15 residues. CDR1 is SGHRS, CDR2 YFSETQ, per germline. V shed 4 bases, J shed 8 bases, and the junction held 9 bases outside the gene matches. The CDR3 is CASSTGQVIDSPLHF. The CDR3 nucleotides are TGCGCCAGCAGCACCGGACAGGTGATTGATTCACCCCTCCACTTT.

This clonotype has ten or more counts. The chain uses TRBV20-1 and TRBJ2-7; 10 bases line up with TRBD2. V shed 1 base and J 6 bases; nucleotides not matched to a gene: 6. This CDR3 has 14 residues. Looked up from germline, CDR1 is DFQATT and CDR2 is SNEGSKA (reference sequence). This CDR3 is CSARVLAGVLEQYF. The CDR3 DNA reads TGCAGTGCTAGAGTCCTAGCGGGAGTCCTCGAGCAGTACTTC.

The sample holds many counts of this clonotype. The chain joins TRBV27 to TRBJ2-6; no clear D gene. Trimming cost V 1 base and J 0 bases, with 4 bases left between them. CDR1 MNHEY and CDR2 SMNVEV come from the germline V gene (reference sequence). There are 15 residues in the CDR3. In DNA form, the CDR3 reads TGTGCCAGCAGTTTATTATACTCTGGGGCCAACGTCCTGACTTTC. It encodes CASSLLYSGANVLTF.